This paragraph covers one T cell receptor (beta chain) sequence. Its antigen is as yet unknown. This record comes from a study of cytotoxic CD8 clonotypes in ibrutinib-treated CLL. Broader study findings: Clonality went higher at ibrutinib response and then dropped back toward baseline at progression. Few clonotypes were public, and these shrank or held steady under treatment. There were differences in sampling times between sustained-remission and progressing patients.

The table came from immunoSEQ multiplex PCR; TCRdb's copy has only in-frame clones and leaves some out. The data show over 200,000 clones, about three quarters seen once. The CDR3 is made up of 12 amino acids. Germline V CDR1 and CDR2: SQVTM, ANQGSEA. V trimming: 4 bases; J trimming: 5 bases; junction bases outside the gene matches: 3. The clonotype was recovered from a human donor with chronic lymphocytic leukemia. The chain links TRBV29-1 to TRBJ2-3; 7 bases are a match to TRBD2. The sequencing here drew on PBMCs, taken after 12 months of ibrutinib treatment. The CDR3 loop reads CSVAGGIDTQYF. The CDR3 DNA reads TGCAGCGTTGCCGGGGGGATAGATACGCAGTATTTT.